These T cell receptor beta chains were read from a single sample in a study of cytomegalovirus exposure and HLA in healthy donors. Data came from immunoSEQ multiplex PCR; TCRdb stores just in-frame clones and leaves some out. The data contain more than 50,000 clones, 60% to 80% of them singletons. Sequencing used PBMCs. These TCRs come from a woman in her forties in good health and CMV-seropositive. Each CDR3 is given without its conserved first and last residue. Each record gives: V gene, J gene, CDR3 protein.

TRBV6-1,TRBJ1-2,ASSRTGGESYGYT
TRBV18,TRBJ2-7,ASSPSSRSYEQY
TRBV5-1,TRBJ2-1,ASSRGQYNEQF
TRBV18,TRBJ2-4,ASSPRDSQVIDIQY
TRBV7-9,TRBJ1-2,ASSSRYNYGYT
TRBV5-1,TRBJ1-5,ASSLGGDGSGQPQH
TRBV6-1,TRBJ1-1,ASSDAPGEGTYTEAF
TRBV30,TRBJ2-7,AWSRTGGSEQY
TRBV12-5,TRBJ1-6,TSGAGTGVSPLH
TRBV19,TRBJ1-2,ASSIDLAGWSGYT
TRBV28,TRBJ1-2,ASSPPGGTAPYGYT
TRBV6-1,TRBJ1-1,ASRAQGARDTEAF
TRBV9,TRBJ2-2,AGSTGYTGELF
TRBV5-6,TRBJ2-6,ASSWGTGSSGANVLT
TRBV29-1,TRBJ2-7,SVDMSGGSYEQY
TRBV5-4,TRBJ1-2,ASSSADGGQNGYT
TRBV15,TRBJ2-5,ATSTRTSWEETQY
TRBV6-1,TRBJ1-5,ASTTSGQAQPQH
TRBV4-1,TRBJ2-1,ASSQDRGFSYNEQF
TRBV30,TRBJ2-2,AGLSGGSTGELF
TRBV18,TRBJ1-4,ASSPQYRGRGPNEKLF
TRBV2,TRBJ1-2,ASSSNGGNYGYT
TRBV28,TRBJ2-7,ASSDSTYEQY
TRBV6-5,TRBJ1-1,ASSPDYTEAF
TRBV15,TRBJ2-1,ATSRDHNGQF
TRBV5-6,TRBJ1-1,ASSLAGSGYDEAF
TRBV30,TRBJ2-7,AWSVRTGGEQY